The T cell receptor beta chain under discussion was sequenced for a study of prognosis after radiotherapy for stage I lung cancer. The J segment lost 5 bases and the V segment lost 6 bases, leaving 9 bases of the junction unmatched. This CDR3 spans 14 amino acids. Germline CDR1 SQVTM, CDR2 ANQGSEA. Starting from genomic DNA, TCR beta CDR3 was amplified through two-round multiplex PCR. Primers targeting each individual TRBV and TRBJ gene were applied in first-round PCR. TCRdb recomputed calls from the multiplex PCR reads with MiXCR, one row per CDR3 protein. The sample records about 25,000 distinct CDR3 sequences, around 36% being singletons.

This TCR was recovered from a donor over 45 with non-small cell lung cancer. The sequenced sample was PBMCs, obtained before or after stereotactic body radiation therapy (not recorded which). The rearrangement joins TRBV29-1 to TRBJ2-7; 11 bases map to TRBD2. CDR3 region: CSVQDSGGAHEQYF. The CDR3 DNA follows: TGCAGCGTCCAGGATAGCGGGGGGGCCCACGAGCAGTACTTC.